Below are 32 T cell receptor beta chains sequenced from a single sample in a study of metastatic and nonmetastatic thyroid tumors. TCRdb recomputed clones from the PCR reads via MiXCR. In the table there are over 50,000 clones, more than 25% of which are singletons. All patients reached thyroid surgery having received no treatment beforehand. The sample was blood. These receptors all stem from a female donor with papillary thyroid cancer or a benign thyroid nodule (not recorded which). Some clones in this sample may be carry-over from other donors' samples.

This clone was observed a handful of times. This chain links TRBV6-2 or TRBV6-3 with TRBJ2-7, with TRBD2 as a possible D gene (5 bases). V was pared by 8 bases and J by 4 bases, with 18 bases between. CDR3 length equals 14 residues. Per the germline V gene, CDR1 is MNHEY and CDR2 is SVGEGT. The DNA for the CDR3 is TGTGCCAGCGCCCCAACTGGCGGGTCATACGAGCAGTACTTC. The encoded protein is CASAPTGGSYEQYF.

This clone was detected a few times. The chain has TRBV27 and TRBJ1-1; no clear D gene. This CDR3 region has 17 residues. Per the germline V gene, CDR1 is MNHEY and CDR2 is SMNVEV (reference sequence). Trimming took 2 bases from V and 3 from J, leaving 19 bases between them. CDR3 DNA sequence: TGTGCCAGCAGTTTAAGGAGCCCCCGCCGATTGGACACTGAAGCTTTCTTT. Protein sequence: CASSLRSPRRLDTEAFF.

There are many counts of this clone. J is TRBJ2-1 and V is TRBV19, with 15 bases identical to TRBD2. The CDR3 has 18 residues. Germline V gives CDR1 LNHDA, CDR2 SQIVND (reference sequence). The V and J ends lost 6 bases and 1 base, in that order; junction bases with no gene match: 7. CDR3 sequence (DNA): TGTGCCAGTAGAAGAGGCGGACTAGCGGGAGGGTCCTACAATGAGCAGTTCTTC. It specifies CASRRGGLAGGSYNEQFF.

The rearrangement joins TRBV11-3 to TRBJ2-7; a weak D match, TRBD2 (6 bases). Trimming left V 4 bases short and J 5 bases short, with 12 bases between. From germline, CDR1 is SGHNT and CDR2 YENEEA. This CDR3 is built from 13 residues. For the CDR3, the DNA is TGTGCCAGCAGCTCCTTTGGGGGGAACGAGCAGTACTTC. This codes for CASSSFGGNEQYF.

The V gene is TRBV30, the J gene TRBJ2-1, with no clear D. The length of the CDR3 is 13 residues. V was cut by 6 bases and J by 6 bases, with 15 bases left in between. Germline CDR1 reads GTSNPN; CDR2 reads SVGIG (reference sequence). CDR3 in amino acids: CACHPWRGNEQFF. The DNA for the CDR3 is TGTGCCTGCCACCCCTGGAGAGGCAATGAGCAGTTCTTC.

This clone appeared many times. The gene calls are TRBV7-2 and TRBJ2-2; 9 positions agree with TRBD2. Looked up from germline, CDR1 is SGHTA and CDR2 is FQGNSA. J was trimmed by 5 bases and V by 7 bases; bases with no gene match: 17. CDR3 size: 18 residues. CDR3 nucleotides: TGTGCCAGCACCGCGGGGTCTAGCGGGGTAGGGGGGACCGGGGAGCTGTTTTTT. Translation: CASTAGSSGVGGTGELFF.

This chain's CDR3 is CATSDTDRPNYGYTF. The CDR3 DNA reads TGTGCCACCAGTGATACGGACAGACCTAACTATGGCTACACCTTC. This chain links TRBV24-1 with TRBJ1-2; a weak D match, TRBD1 (6 bases). The V gene's germline CDR1 is KGHDR and CDR2 SFDVKD. Trimming cost V 3 bases and J 0 bases, with 10 bases left between them. The CDR3 is 15 residues long.

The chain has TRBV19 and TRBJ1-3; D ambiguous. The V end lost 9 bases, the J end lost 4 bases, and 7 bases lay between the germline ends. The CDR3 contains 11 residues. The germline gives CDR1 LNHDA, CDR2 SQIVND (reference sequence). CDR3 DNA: TGTGCCAGCAGAGCGGGAAACACCATATATTTT. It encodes CASRAGNTIYF.

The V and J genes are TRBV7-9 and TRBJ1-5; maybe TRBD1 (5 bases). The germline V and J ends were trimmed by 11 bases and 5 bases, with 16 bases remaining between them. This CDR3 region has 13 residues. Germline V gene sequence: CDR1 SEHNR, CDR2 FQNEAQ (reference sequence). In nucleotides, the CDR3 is TGTGCCGCCGGGGCGGGTCTCGATCAGCCCCAGCATTTT. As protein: CAAGAGLDQPQHF.

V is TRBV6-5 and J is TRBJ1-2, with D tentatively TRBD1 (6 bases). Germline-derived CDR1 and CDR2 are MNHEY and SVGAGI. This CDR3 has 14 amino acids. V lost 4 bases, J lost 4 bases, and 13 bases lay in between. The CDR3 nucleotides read TGTGCCAGCAGTTTCGGGGGGGCAGGCTATGGCTACACCTTC. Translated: CASSFGGAGYGYTF.

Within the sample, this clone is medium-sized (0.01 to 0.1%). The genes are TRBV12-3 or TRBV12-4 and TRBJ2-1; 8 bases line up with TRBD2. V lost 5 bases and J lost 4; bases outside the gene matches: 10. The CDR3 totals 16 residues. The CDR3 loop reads CASSGLLSGEYNEQFF. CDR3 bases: TGTGCCAGCAGTGGCTTACTTAGCGGGGAATACAATGAGCAGTTCTTC.

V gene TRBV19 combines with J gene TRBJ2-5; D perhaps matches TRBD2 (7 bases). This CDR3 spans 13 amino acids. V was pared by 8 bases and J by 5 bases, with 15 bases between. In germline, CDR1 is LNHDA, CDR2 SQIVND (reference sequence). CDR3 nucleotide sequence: TGTGCCAGTCGATCGGGGGGCCGGGAGACCCAGTACTTC. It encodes CASRSGGRETQYF. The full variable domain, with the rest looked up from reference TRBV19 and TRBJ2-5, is DGGITQSPKYLFRKEGQNVTLSCEQNLNHDAMYWYRQDPGQGLRLIYYSQIVNDFQKGDIAEGYSVSREKKESFPLTVTSAQKNPTAFYLCASRSGGRETQYFGPGTRLLVL.

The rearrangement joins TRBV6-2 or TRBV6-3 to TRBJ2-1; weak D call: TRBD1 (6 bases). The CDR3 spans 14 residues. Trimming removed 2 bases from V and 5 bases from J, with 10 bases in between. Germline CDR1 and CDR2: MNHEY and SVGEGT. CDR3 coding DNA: TGTGCCAGCAGTTACCGGGACATCAACAATGAGCAGTTCTTC. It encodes CASSYRDINNEQFF.

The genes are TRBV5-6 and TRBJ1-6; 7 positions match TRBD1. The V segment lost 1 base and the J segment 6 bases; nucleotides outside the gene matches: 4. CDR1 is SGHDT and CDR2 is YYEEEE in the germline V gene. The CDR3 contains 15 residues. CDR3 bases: TGTGCCAGCAGCTTGAGGGACAGCTTTAATTCACCCCTCCACTTT. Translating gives CASSLRDSFNSPLHF. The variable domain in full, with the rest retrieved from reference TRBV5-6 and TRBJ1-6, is DAGVTQSPTHLIKTRGQQVTLRCSPKSGHDTVSWYQQALGQGPQFIFQYYEEEERQRGNFPDRFSGHQFPNYSSELNVNALLLGDSALYLCASSLRDSFNSPLHFGNGTRLTVT.

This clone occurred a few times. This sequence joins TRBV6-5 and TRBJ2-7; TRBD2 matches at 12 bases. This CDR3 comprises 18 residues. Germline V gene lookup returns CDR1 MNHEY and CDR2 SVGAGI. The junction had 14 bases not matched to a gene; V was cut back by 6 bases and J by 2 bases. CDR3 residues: CASSVALAGGHPTYEQYF. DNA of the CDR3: TGTGCCAGCAGCGTCGCACTAGCGGGGGGCCATCCCACCTACGAGCAGTACTTC.

This chain's CDR3 is CSAPTDYNQPQHF. For the CDR3, the DNA is TGCAGTGCTCCGACGGATTACAATCAGCCCCAGCATTTT. The gene calls are TRBV20-1 and TRBJ1-5; no clear D gene. CDR3 size: 13 residues. Germline assignment: CDR1 DFQATT and CDR2 SNEGSKA (reference sequence). The ends were cut back, 5 bases at V and 3 bases at J, with 11 bases in the middle.

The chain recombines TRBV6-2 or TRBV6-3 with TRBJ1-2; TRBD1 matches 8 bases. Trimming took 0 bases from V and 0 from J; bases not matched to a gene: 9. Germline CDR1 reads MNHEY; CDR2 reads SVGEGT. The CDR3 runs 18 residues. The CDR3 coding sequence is TGTGCCAGCAGTTACTCCGGCAGGGGGCAGATAGCTAACTATGGCTACACCTTC. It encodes CASSYSGRGQIANYGYTF.

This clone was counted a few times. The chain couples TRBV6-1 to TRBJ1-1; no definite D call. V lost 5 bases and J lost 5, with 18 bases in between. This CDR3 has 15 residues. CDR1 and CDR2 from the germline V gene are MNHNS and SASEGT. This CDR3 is CASSISEGGRTEAFF. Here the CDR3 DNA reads TGTGCCAGCAGTATATCTGAGGGAGGTCGGACTGAAGCTTTCTTT.

As DNA, the CDR3 is TGTGCCAGCAGTCTCGGACAGCCAACGGGTTATCAGCCCCAGCATTTT. Protein: CASSLGQPTGYQPQHF. V usage is TRBV28 and J usage is TRBJ1-5; D perhaps matches TRBD1 (6 bases). Trimming cost V 5 bases and J 5 bases, with 19 bases left between them. This CDR3 is 16 amino acids long. Germline V gives CDR1 MDHEN, CDR2 SYDVKM.

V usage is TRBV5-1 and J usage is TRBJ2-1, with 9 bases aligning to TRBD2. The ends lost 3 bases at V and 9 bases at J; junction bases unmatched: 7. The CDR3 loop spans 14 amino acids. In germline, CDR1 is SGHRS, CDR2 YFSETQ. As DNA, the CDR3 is TGCGCCAGCAGCTCCGGGACTAGCTCATTTGAGCAGTTCTTC. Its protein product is CASSSGTSSFEQFF.

The CDR3 DNA sequence: TGTGCCAGCAGCGTAGCTTGGGGGCGGAATGAAAAACTGTTTTTT. Translated, it gives CASSVAWGRNEKLFF. The V call is TRBV9, the J call TRBJ1-4; weak D call: TRBD1 (6 bases). CDR3 length: 15 residues. The germline gives CDR1 SGDLS, CDR2 YYNGEE. V shed 0 bases and J shed 5 bases, with 11 bases lying between them.

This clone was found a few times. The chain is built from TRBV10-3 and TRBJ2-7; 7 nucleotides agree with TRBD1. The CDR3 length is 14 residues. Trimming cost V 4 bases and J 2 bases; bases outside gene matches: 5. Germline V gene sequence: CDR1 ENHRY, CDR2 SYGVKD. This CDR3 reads CAISGDRAPYEQYF. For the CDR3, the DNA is TGTGCCATCAGTGGTGACAGGGCTCCCTACGAGCAGTACTTC.

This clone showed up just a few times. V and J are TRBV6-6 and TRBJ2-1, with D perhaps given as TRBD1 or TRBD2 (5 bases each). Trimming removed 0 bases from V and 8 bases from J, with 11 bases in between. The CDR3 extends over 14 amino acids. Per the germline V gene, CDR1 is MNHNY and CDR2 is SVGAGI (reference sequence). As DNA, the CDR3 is TGTGCCAGCAGTTACTCTAGAGGGGCCGATGAGCAGTTCTTC. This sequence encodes CASSYSRGADEQFF.

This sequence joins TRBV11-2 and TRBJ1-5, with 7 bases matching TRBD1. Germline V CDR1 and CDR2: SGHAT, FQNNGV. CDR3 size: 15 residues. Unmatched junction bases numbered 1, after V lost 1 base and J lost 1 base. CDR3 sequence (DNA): TGTGCCAGCAGCTTAGGACAGGGCAGCAATCAGCCCCAGCATTTT. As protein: CASSLGQGSNQPQHF.

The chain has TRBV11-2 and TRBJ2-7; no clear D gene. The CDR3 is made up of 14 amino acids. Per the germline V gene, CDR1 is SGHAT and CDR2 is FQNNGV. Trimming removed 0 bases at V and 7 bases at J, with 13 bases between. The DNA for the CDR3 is TGTGCCAGCAGCTTAGATCCCAGTATACGAGAGCAGTACTTC. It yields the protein CASSLDPSIREQYF.

In DNA, the CDR3 is TGCAGTGCTAGAGATGAGGCGGCTGGATCTAAAGAGACCCAGTACTTC. As protein: CSARDEAAGSKETQYF. V gene TRBV20-1 combines with J gene TRBJ2-5; D call uncertain. Trimming took off 0 bases at V and 3 bases at J, with 17 bases between the two ends. This CDR3 spans 16 amino acids. The germline gives CDR1 DFQATT, CDR2 SNEGSKA (reference sequence).

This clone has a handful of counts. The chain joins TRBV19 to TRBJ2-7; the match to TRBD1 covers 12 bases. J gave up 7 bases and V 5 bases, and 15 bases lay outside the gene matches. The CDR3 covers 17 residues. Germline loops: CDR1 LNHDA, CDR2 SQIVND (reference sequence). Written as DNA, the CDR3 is TGTGCCAGTAGTGGAAACCGGGACAGGGGGCCTCAGGGTGAGCAGTACTTC. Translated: CASSGNRDRGPQGEQYF.

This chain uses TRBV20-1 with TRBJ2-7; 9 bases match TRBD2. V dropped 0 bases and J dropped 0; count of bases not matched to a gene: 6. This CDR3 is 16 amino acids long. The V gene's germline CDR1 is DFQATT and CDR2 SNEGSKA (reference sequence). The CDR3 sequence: CSAREKSGGPSYEQYF. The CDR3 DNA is TGCAGTGCTAGAGAGAAAAGCGGGGGGCCCTCCTACGAGCAGTACTTC.

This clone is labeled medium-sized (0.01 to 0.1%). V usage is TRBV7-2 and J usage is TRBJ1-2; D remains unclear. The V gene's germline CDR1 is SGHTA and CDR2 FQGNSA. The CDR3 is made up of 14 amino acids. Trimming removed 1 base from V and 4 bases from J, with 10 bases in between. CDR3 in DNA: TGTGCCAGCAGCTTAGGGGCGGTGGGCTATGGCTACACCTTC. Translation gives CASSLGAVGYGYTF. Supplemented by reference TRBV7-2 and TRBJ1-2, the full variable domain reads GAGVSQSPSNKVTEKGKDVELRCDPISGHTALYWYRQSLGQGLEFLIYFQGNSAPDKSGLPSDRFSAERTGGSVSTLTIQRTQQEDSAVYLCASSLGAVGYGYTFGSGTRLTVV.

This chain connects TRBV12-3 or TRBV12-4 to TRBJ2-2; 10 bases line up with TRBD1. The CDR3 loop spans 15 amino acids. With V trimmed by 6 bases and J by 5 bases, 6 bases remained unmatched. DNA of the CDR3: TGTGCCAGCAGGGGACGACAGGGGGCGACCGGGGAGCTGTTTTTT. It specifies CASRGRQGATGELFF.

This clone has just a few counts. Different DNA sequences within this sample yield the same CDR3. CDR3 loop: CASSLGGEQYF. CDR3 coding DNA: TGTGCCAGCAGTTTAGGGGGCGAGCAGTACTTC. This chain connects TRBV12-3 or TRBV12-4 to TRBJ2-7, with D hard to call. CDR3 size: 11 residues. Trimming removed 1 base from V and 6 bases from J, with 4 bases in between.

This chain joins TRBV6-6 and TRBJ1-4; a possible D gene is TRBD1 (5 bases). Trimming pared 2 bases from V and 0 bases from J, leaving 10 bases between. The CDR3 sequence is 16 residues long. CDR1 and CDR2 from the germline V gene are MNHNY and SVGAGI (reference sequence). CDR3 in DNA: TGTGCCAGCAGTTACCACGTGACAGCAACTAATGAAAAACTGTTTTTT. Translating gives CASSYHVTATNEKLFF.